The T cell receptor beta chain described here comes from a study of human T cells and chemical hapten exposure (dated by TCRdb to about 2021). For the wider study: For sensitization, 2% DPC in acetone was applied to a roughly 2 cm by roughly 2 cm area of upper inner arm skin. Libraries were combined into a pool for sequencing, and differences in TCR yield between samples came mainly from small differences in library volumes within the pool. Blood samples were taken from patients before sensitization (week 0) and at 2, 6 and about 24 weeks after DPC sensitization. For TCR sequencing, blood came from 25 to 35 alopecia patients at anywhere from one to four time points (pre-sensitization, 2, 6 and 24 weeks). Peripheral blood TCR repertoire changes were tracked in vivo in alopecia patients during primary and secondary sensitization to the hapten diphenylcyclopropenone (DPC). The mostly female patient cohort included alopecia areata with under or over 50% scalp involvement, alopecia totalis and alopecia universalis. Patch testing was done on the upper back using Finn chambers containing 0.01% DPC, and results were scored after 6 days according to International Contact Dermatitis Research Group standards. Throughout the study period of about 22 weeks, patients also received therapeutic DPC doses to the scalp every week. General findings and caveats noted by the study authors: Compared with pre-sensitization or healthy control sets, expanded TCRs formed significantly more large CDR3 similarity clusters, which is consistent with antigen-driven responses. Repeated subsampling changed both the strength of the expansion versus patch-test correlation and the threshold at which the correlation became significant. DPC sensitization did not change the number of TCRs with a frequency above 1 in 1000, and there was no evidence of changes in global repertoire structure. Patch test score was positively correlated with the number of PT1 expanded TCRs, with significance at thresholds 8, 16 and 32 but not at 4. All patients had alopecia, a presumed autoimmune disease, so their immune response might differ from that of healthy individuals.

Libraries were made using RACE. The instrument given in TCRdb is NextSeq 500. Library preparation attached unique molecular identifiers to individual cDNA molecules for quantitative, reproducible TCR counting. From each blood RNA sample, both TCR alpha and TCR beta chains were sequenced. As for the original processing: Samples had a median of roughly 99,000 TCRs, with a range from about 23,224 to 750,000. V, J and CDR3 annotation of the TCR reads was carried out using the Decombinator software suite. For the PS versus PT1 abundance plots, all samples were subsampled to the same number of TCRs (28,000). TCRs were defined as expanded if absent before sensitization and observed at least eight times at the 2-week time point. TCRdb took the public reads, trimmed them with fastp at Q25, ran MiXCR for clone calling and kept in-frame beta chains. Each CDR3 protein appears once, grouped with its most common genes and DNA. The V and J calls follow TCRdb's processing rather than the paper's. This sample lists tens of thousands of distinct CDR3 sequences; approximately 12% were detected once. Jointly, the top ten make up roughly 4.2% of the sample.

This clonotype was observed a handful of times. Its antigen remains unidentified. Per-base quality was not reported, and no clone a single base away is much larger than it. The sample's time point, from its label and the paper: patch test 1, 2 weeks after DPC sensitization. The treatment or condition label of this sample denotes: therapeutic diphenylcyclopropenone sensitization with weekly scalp DPC. Blood at each patch-test visit was drawn before the patch test was applied. Eligible patients were aged 18 to 70, diagnosed with alopecia, deemed suitable for DPC therapy, and excluded if pregnant. Total RNA was extracted from unfractionated whole blood that had been collected in Tempus Blood RNA tubes. This TCR came from a woman in her forties or fifties with alopecia areata. Some clones in this sample may be carry-over from other donors' samples. Sequencing used whole blood, obtained in connection with sensitization to the hapten diphenylcyclopropenone (DPC).

The CDR3 here reads CSARPLGPGQGNQPQHF. The DNA reads as follows: TGCAGTGCTCGACCTTTGGGACCGGGACAGGGTAACCAGCCCCAGCATTTT. The receptor chain draws on TRBV20-1 and TRBJ1-5; the central 9 bases match TRBD1. Reading the germline V gene (reference sequence) gives CDR1 DFQATT and CDR2 SNEGSKA. The germline V and J ends show losses of 5 bases and 7 bases respectively, and no gene match explains 18 bases of the junction. Its CDR3 holds 17 amino acids, cysteine through phenylalanine. Left in the record is the CDR3 DNA by itself, 51 bases read in frame from the first base.